This T cell receptor beta chain was sequenced in a study of OX40 agonist ivuxolimab in advanced cancers. Study-level background: Participants, approximately 83% male, averaged approximately 56 years of age, ranging from roughly 23 to 90. General study points: The specificity for antigen of the expanded peripheral T cells was not determined.

Repertoires were generated with immunoSEQ multiplex PCR, while TCRdb's copy carries only in-frame clones and drops some. Seen here are about 10,000 clones, roughly 63% observed once, and the top ten hold 46%. With regard to this clone: Its antigen remains unidentified.

CDR1 is LNHNV, CDR2 YYDKDF, per germline (reference sequence). The CDR3 loop spans 14 amino acids. With V trimmed by 6 bases and J by 0 bases, 4 bases remained unmatched. The starting material was CD4+ or CD8+ T cells sorted from blood, obtained in a trial of the OX40 agonist ivuxolimab. The sequence derives from an adult with an advanced solid tumor such as melanoma, head and neck, liver or kidney cancer. The rearrangement links TRBV15 to TRBJ1-2, with TRBD1 matching over 7 bases. CDR3: CATSPTGTNYGYTF. The CDR3, as DNA: TGTGCCACCAGTCCGACAGGGACTAACTATGGCTACACCTTC.